Listed here is a single T cell receptor (beta chain). Its antigen is still unknown. No qualities accompany the bases; no much larger clone lies one base away. The record originates from a study of TIL therapy for anti-PD-1-resistant metastatic lung cancer (dated by TCRdb to the early 2020s). Regarding the complete study: Tumors were harvested before any PD-1/PD-L1 blockade; patients then received nivolumab, and those progressing received lymphodepletion, expanded TIL infusion and IL-2. Most of the cohort had lung adenocarcinoma, a few tumors were EGFR-mutant and two were ALK-rearranged, and half of the patients were current or former smokers. Across the cohort, whole-exome sequencing showed a median non-synonymous tumor mutation burden of roughly 1.5 mutations per megabase. Enrolled patients had a median age of about 50 years (range 38-75) and a median tumor PD-L1 proportion score of over 5.5%. Clonotypes were tracked across tumor, expanded TIL product and serial blood samples by T cell receptor beta sequencing of tumor and peripheral blood. Overall study outcomes, separate from this receptor: The study protocol defined all tumor marker inferences as exploratory. Because the cohort was highly selected, with more treatment-naive, never-smoker and oncogene-addicted patients than is typical, generalizability is limited. Infused TIL clonotypes partially replaced the baseline peripheral repertoire then decayed over months, with no apparent association between persistence and response.

The immunoSEQ v3 hsTCRB kit was used to amplify TCR beta CDR3 regions from genomic DNA through bias-controlled multiplex PCR. TCR libraries were sequenced on an Illumina NextSeq 500 to 1.5 million to 2.5 million read pairs for survey level or 5-6 million for deep level. Regarding the original processing steps: The immunoSEQ Analyzer software assigned V, D and J genes, filtered out non-productive sequences, and reported clonality. Repertoires were compared by productive Simpson clonality and by the Morisita overlap index of productive TRB rearrangements between infused TIL and blood. Absolute clonotype counts in blood were estimated as lymphocyte count times CD3+ fraction times the clone's productive frequency. Held by TCRdb, this immuneACCESS table contains in-frame sequences only and omits some clones. Under half of the omission traces to an unresolved V gene where checked; the cause of the rest is unknown. V and J calls and clone size come straight from that table; D and trimming were deduced from the DNA. The sample table shows tens of thousands of clones, and 80% to 90% are seen once. Together, the top ten hold 5% of the sample.

Reading the label with the study, this specimen's time point is: pre-treatment sample, taken before nivolumab and TIL therapy. A phase I trial run at two centers enrolled adults with stage 4 NSCLC between October 2017 and early 2020. The samples were obtained from a phase I trial that was single-arm and open-label and tested tumor-infiltrating lymphocyte therapy combined with nivolumab in advanced non-small cell lung cancer. Blood mononuclear cells were isolated from EDTA tubes by Ficoll gradient and were snap-frozen as pellets, and DNA was extracted with a Qiagen mini-prep kit. V is clipped by 2 bases and J by 0 bases, and the sequence between their germline boundaries is 7 bases long. The CDR3 has 13 amino acids, counting the end cysteine and phenylalanine. The CDR3 DNA has 39 bases and is translated from base 1. The germline V gene provides CDR1 SQVTM and CDR2 ANQGSEA.

Recombination linked TRBV29-1 to TRBJ2-5; the D gene identity is not certain. Material: blood, obtained at baseline. This TCR was recovered from a person between 25 and 80 years old with non-small cell lung cancer. The CDR3 corresponds to CSVETRYQETQYF. Read as DNA, the sequence is TGCAGCGTTGAAACAAGATACCAAGAGACCCAGTACTTC.